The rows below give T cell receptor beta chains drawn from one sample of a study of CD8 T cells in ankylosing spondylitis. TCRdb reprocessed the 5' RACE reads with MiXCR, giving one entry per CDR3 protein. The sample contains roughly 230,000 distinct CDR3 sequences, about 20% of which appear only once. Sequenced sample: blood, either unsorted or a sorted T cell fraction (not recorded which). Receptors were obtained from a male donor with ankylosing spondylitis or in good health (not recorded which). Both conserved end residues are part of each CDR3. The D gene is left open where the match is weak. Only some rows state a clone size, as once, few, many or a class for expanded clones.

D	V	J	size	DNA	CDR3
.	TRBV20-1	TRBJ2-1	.	TGCAGTGCTAGAGCTCTTCCAGACTACAATGAGCAGTTCTTC	CSARALPDYNEQFF
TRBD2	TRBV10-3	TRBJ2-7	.	TGTGCCATCAGCCCAGGCTGGACTAGCGGGAGGGCCAGGTCCTACGAGCAGTACTTC	CAISPGWTSGRARSYEQYF
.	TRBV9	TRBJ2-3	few	TGTGCCAGCAGCTCCAGACAGGAAAGCACAGATACGCAGTATTTT	CASSSRQESTDTQYF
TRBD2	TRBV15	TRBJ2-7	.	TGTGCCACCAGGGCTAGCGGTGGGAGCTCCTACGAGCAGTACTTC	CATRASGGSSYEQYF
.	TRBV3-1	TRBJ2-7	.	TGTGCCAGCAGCCCAACGGGCAGGGGATTACACGAGCAGTACTTC	CASSPTGRGLHEQYF
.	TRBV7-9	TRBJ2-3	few	TGTGCCAGCAGCTTAGGCGGAGACCTCACAGATACGCAGTATTTT	CASSLGGDLTDTQYF
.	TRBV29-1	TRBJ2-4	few	TGCAGCGTTGAAGTGGTGGACAGAGAAAACATTCAGTACTTC	CSVEVVDRENIQYF
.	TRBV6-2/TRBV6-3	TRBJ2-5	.	TGTGCCAGCAGTTACGTCAGCCCAGAGACCCAGTACTTC	CASSYVSPETQYF
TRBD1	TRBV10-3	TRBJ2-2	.	TGTGCCGCGGTGGCGGGACAGGGCTTCACCGGGGAGCTGTTTTTT	CAAVAGQGFTGELFF
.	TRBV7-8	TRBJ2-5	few	TGTGCCAGCAGCCTCGAGGAGGGCCGCCAAGAGACCCAGTACTTC	CASSLEEGRQETQYF
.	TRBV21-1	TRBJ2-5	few	TGTGCCAGCAGCAGACAGACAGGAGGAGAGACCCAGTACTTC	CASSRQTGGETQYF
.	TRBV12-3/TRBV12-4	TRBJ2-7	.	TGTGCCAGCTGTGTGGGCGGATACTACGAGCAGTACTTC	CASCVGGYYEQYF
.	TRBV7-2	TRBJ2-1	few	TGTGCCAGCGACCAAGGGCTAGCCGGTGAGCAGTTCTTC	CASDQGLAGEQFF
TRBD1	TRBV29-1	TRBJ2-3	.	TGCAGCGTTGAAGATGCGACAGGGGTTGAAGATACGCAGTATTTT	CSVEDATGVEDTQYF
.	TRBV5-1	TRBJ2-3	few	TGCGCCAGCAGCTTGATGGGGACACCCCTCGGTACGCAGTATTTT	CASSLMGTPLGTQYF
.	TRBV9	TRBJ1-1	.	TGTGCCAGCAGCGGTCAGGGAAAGTGGGACTTT	CASSGQGKWDF
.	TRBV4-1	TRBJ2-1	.	TGCGCCAGCAGCTCCCCGGGACTGCAGATCGATGAGCAGTTCTTC	CASSSPGLQIDEQFF
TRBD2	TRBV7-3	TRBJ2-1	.	TGTGCCAGCAGCTTAAGGGGGACTAGAATAAACAATGAGCAGTTCTTC	CASSLRGTRINNEQFF
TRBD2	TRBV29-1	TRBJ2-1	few	TGCAGCGTTGAAGGCTCAAGGACTAGTCAATACAATGAGCAGTTCTTC	CSVEGSRTSQYNEQFF
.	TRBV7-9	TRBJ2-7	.	TGTGCCAGCACCCAAACCCCGGGGCTGATATACGAGCAGTACTTC	CASTQTPGLIYEQYF
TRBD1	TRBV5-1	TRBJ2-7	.	TGCGCCAGCAGCTCCGCCCAGGGGGCAAAAAACGAGCAGTACTTC	CASSSAQGAKNEQYF
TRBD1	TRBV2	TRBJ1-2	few	TGTGCCAGCAGTGAGGGGACAGGGTTGGGGAATGGCTACACCTTC	CASSEGTGLGNGYTF
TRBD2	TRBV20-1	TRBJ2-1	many	TGCAGTGCTAGAGACCTCCACGGGGTAGCGGGAGGGTACAATGAGCAGTTCTTC	CSARDLHGVAGGYNEQFF
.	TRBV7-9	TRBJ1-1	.	TGTGCCGCCGCGGACAGACTGAACACTGAAGCTTTCTTT	CAAADRLNTEAFF
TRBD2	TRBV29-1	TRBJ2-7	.	TGCAGCGTTGAAGATGGGCCTAGCGGGAGGAATTACTTC	CSVEDGPSGRNYF
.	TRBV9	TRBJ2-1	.	TGTGCCAGCAGCGCCCCTCCGGGGACCAATGAGCAGTTCTTC	CASSAPPGTNEQFF
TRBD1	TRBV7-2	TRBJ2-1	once	TGTGCCAGCAGGGCTAGACAGGGATCCTACAATGAGCAGTTCTTC	CASRARQGSYNEQFF
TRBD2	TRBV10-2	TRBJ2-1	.	TGCGCCAGCAGTGAGTCCTGGACTAGTTCAGGGGAGCAGTTCTTC	CASSESWTSSGEQFF
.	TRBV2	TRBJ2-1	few	TGTGCCAGCAGTGAAGCGCCGAGGGGAGATGAGCAGTTCTTC	CASSEAPRGDEQFF
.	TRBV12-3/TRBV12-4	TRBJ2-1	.	TGTGCCAGCAGTTTAGCGCACCAACAAATTGGGGAGCAGTTCTTC	CASSLAHQQIGEQFF
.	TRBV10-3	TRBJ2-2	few	TGTGCCATCAGTGAGTCTCTCAGGGCCGGGGAGCTGTTTTTT	CAISESLRAGELFF
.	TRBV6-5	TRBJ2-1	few	TGTGCCAGCAGTTACTCTTCCGGGACCTCCTACAATGAGCAGTTCTTC	CASSYSSGTSYNEQFF
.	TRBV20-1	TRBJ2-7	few	TGCAGTGCTAGAGACCGCCTCATGATGGGGTCCTACGAGCAGTACTTC	CSARDRLMMGSYEQYF
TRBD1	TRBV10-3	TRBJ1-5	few	TGTGCCATCAGTGAGGGGACAGATAGCAATCAGCCCCAGCATTTT	CAISEGTDSNQPQHF
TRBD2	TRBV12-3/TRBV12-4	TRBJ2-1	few	TGTGCCAGCAGTTTAGCGGTTAGCGGGGAAAACAATGAGCAGTTCTTC	CASSLAVSGENNEQFF
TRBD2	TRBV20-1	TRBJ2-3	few	TGCAGTGCTCGCCGGACTAGCGTTTATCTGCCGCAGTATTTT	CSARRTSVYLPQYF
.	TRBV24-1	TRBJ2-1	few	TGTGCCCCGGAGTTAGCTCACGGAGGTGAGCAGTTCTTC	CAPELAHGGEQFF
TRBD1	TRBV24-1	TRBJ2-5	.	TGTGCCACCAGTGACCGGATCCTGACAGGGTTGGAGACCCAGTACTTC	CATSDRILTGLETQYF
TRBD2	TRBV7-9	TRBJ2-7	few	TGTGCCAGCAGCCAGACTAGCGGGAGTAACGAGCAGTACTTC	CASSQTSGSNEQYF
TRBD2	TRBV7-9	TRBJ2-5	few	TGTGCCAGCAGCTCTTCTAGCGGTCTACAAGAGACCCAGTACTTC	CASSSSSGLQETQYF
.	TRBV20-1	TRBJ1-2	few	TGCAGTGCTAGAGATCGGGGTCGGATTAACTATGGCTACACCTTC	CSARDRGRINYGYTF
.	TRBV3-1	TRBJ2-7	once	TGTGCCAGCAGCCAATATGGGGTAATCGACTACGAGCAGTACTTC	CASSQYGVIDYEQYF
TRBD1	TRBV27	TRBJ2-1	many	TGTGCCAGCAGTCCATGGACAGGGGATGACAATGAGCAGTTCTTC	CASSPWTGDDNEQFF
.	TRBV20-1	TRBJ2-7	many	TGCAGTGCTAGAGACGTTAGCGGCGCCTACGAGCAGTACTTC	CSARDVSGAYEQYF
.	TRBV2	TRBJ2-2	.	TGTGCCAGCAGTGAAATTTTGGGATCCACCGGGGAGCTGTTTTTT	CASSEILGSTGELFF
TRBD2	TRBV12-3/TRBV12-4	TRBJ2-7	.	TGTGCCAGCAGATTAGCGGGAGAACACGAGCAGTACTTC	CASRLAGEHEQYF
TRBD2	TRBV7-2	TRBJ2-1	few	TGTGCCAGCCGGACTAGCGGAACAGACAATGAGCAGTTCTTC	CASRTSGTDNEQFF
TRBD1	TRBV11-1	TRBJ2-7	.	TGTGCCAGCAGCTTCCACCCGACAGGGGGCAACTACGAGCAGTACTTC	CASSFHPTGGNYEQYF
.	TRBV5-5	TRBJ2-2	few	TGTGCCAGCAGCTCAGGAGGAACAGCGAACACCGGGGAGCTGTTTTTT	CASSSGGTANTGELFF
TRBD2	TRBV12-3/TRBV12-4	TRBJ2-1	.	TGTGCCAGCAGTGTTAGAGTGTCCGGACTAGCCTACAATGAGCAGTTCTTC	CASSVRVSGLAYNEQFF
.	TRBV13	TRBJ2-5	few	TGTGCCAGCAGCCCTCAGGGAGGAGAGACCCAGTACTTC	CASSPQGGETQYF
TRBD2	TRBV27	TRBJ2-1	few	TGTGCCAGCAGCCAAGCGGGAGCTTATGAGCAGTTCTTC	CASSQAGAYEQFF
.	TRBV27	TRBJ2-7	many	TGTGCCAGCACCTCCACCTTGGGAGCTTACGAGCAGTACTTC	CASTSTLGAYEQYF
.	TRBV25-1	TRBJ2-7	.	TGTGCCAGCAGTGAATGGACGGACAGATTCTACGAGCAGTACTTC	CASSEWTDRFYEQYF
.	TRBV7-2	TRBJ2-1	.	TGTGCCAGCAGCTCCCCCAGGGGCTGGTATGAGCAGTTCTTC	CASSSPRGWYEQFF
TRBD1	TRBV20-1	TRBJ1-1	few	TGCAGTGCTAGAAGGGACAGGACTATGAACACTGAAGCTTTCTTT	CSARRDRTMNTEAFF
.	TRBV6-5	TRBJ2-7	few	TGTGCCAGCAGTTACTCTGACGCCTACGAGCAGTACTTC	CASSYSDAYEQYF
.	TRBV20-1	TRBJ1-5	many	TGCAGTGCTAGCGGCAGGGAGGCTCAGCCCCAGCATTTT	CSASGREAQPQHF
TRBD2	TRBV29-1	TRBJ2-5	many	TGCAGCGCAGGGACTAGCGGGAGGGAAGAGACCCAGTACTTC	CSAGTSGREETQYF
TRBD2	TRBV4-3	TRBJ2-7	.	TGCGCCAGCAGCCAAGATACGAGCGGGAGTTACGAGCAGTACTTC	CASSQDTSGSYEQYF